The 18 T cell receptor beta chains reported below all come from one sample, sequenced in a study of cytomegalovirus exposure and HLA in healthy donors. PCR primers comprised 60 Vbeta and 13 Jbeta primers. The protocol was immunoSEQ multiplex PCR, while the TCRdb copy is restricted to in-frame clones and leaves out a portion. The sample contains about 98,000 clones, roughly two thirds of which appear only once. The sequencing input was PBMCs. These receptors all come from a man aged 45-65 years in good health and CMV-seronegative.

This clone appeared once. V is TRBV5-1 and J is TRBJ2-2; 9 bases fit TRBD1. The CDR3 extends over 16 amino acids. With 2 bases clipped from V and 6 bases from J, the junction kept 8 bases outside the gene matches. Germline lookup yields CDR1 SGHRS and CDR2 YFSETQ. The CDR3 sequence: CASSLHPDRGAGELFF. CDR3 DNA: TGCGCCAGCAGCTTACACCCGGACAGGGGTGCCGGGGAGCTGTTTTTT. The entire variable domain, with the rest obtained from reference TRBV5-1 and TRBJ2-2, is as follows: KAGVTQTPRYLIKTRGQQVTLSCSPISGHRSVSWYQQTPGQGLQFLFEYFSETQRNKGNFPGRFSGRQFSNSRSEMNVSTLELGDSALYLCASSLHPDRGAGELFFGEGSRLTVL.

This chain connects TRBV6-7 to TRBJ1-1, with D uncertain. TRBV6-7 is noted as an ORF with a role that remains uncertain. There are 15 residues in the CDR3. V shed 6 bases and J shed 1 base, with 15 bases lying between them. Here the CDR3 DNA reads TGTGCCAGCAGAAAATCGAGGCCGAGGAACACTGAAGCTTTCTTT. Translated, it gives CASRKSRPRNTEAFF.

This clone was detected only once. The V and J genes are TRBV11-1 and TRBJ1-5; D is unclear. In germline, CDR1 is SGHAT, CDR2 FQDESV (reference sequence). The CDR3 runs to 13 residues. The V and J ends lost 5 bases and 6 bases respectively, with 11 bases between them. The CDR3 DNA follows: TGTGCCAGCAGCCGGGGAGGGAGTCAGCCCCAGCATTTT. Amino acids: CASSRGGSQPQHF.

This clone was observed once. The V gene is TRBV6-1, the J gene TRBJ2-1; 9 bases fit TRBD1. The CDR3 consists of 15 residues. The germline V gene encodes CDR1 MNHNS and CDR2 SASEGT. V was pared by 7 bases and J by 1 base, with 5 bases of the junction left unmatched. The CDR3 nucleotides read TGTGCCAGCACGGGGGACAGGGCGTCCTACAATGAGCAGTTCTTC. This gives the protein CASTGDRASYNEQFF.

This chain's CDR3 is CASSARPGLSTDTQYF. The CDR3 DNA follows: TGTGCCAGCAGCGCGCGTCCGGGACTGAGCACAGATACGCAGTATTTT. The V and J genes are TRBV9 and TRBJ2-3, with a weak D call TRBD2 (6 bases). This CDR3 is built from 16 residues. Trimming took off 3 bases at V and 0 bases at J, with 14 bases between the two ends. In germline, CDR1 is SGDLS, CDR2 YYNGEE.

This sequence joins TRBV7-2 and TRBJ1-2; 8 bases match TRBD1. The CDR3 runs to 15 residues. CDR1 is SGHTA, CDR2 FQGNSA, per germline. The V gene end was trimmed by 5 bases and the J gene end by 3 bases; junction bases not matched to a gene: 8. As DNA, the CDR3 is TGTGCCAGCAGCCCCGGGACAGGAGTAGACTATGGCTACACCTTC. Encoded protein: CASSPGTGVDYGYTF.

This clone appeared once. The CDR3 DNA reads TGTGCCAGCACGGGGTCTAGCTCCTACAATGAGCAGTTCTTC. This sequence encodes CASTGSSSYNEQFF. The gene calls are TRBV6-5 and TRBJ2-1, with a tentative D call TRBD2 (5 bases). Germline V gives CDR1 MNHEY, CDR2 SVGAGI. CDR3 size: 14 residues. V gave up 7 bases and J gave up 0 bases, with 10 bases separating them.

V usage is TRBV7-9 and J usage is TRBJ2-3; 8 bases map to TRBD1. The germline CDR1 and CDR2 sequences are SEHNR and FQNEAQ (reference sequence). There are 14 residues in the CDR3. Trimming at V came to 3 bases and at J to 3 bases, leaving 2 bases not matched to a gene. This CDR3 is CASSFRGQTDTQYF. CDR3 DNA sequence: TGTGCCAGCAGCTTCAGGGGGCAGACAGATACGCAGTATTTT.

The chain uses TRBV6-5 and TRBJ2-5, with D possibly being TRBD1 (5 bases). Looked up from germline, CDR1 is MNHEY and CDR2 is SVGAGI. V lost 4 bases to trimming and J lost 1 base, with 7 bases between them. The CDR3 is 13 residues long. The CDR3 coding sequence is TGTGCCAGCAGTTGGGGCTTCCAAGAGACCCAGTACTTC. Translated, it gives CASSWGFQETQYF.

This chain uses TRBV5-1 with TRBJ2-7; TRBD2 matches 7 bases. In germline, CDR1 is SGHRS, CDR2 YFSETQ. The V gene end was trimmed by 0 bases and the J gene end by 1 base; junction bases not matched to a gene: 4. The CDR3 is 15 residues long. CDR3 sequence reads: CASSLESGGSYEQYF. The CDR3 DNA is TGCGCCAGCAGCTTGGAATCCGGGGGGTCCTACGAGCAGTACTTC.

The chain couples TRBV6-5 to TRBJ2-5; D perhaps matches TRBD1 (6 bases). Germline assignment: CDR1 MNHEY and CDR2 SVGAGI. With 5 bases removed from V and 8 bases from J, the gap between germline ends came to 15 bases. This CDR3 has 13 amino acids. The CDR3 loop reads CASSTTGLETQYF. For the CDR3, the DNA is TGTGCCAGCAGTACGACAGGATTGGAAACCCAGTACTTC.

This rearrangement joins TRBV5-6 to TRBJ1-4; 8 positions match TRBD1. The CDR3 spans 15 residues. Looked up from germline, CDR1 is SGHDT and CDR2 is YYEEEE. The trim removed 4 bases at V and 4 bases at J, leaving 6 bases unmatched. CDR3 nucleotides: TGTGCCAGCAGCAGTGGACAGGGTCTTAATGAAAAACTGTTTTTT. Translation gives CASSSGQGLNEKLFF.

This clone was detected once. V is TRBV21-1 and J is TRBJ2-5; the table's D call of TRBD1 was not tested on the DNA. TRBV21-1 is given as a pseudogene. This CDR3 is built from 8 residues. The CDR3 DNA reads TGTGAGGGGGAGACCCAGTACTTC. Translated: CEGETQYF.

The chain couples TRBV28 to TRBJ2-1; no reliable D call. CDR1 is MDHEN and CDR2 is SYDVKM in the germline V gene. This CDR3 has 16 amino acids. Trimming shortened V by 2 bases and J by 7 bases, and 18 bases separated the two germline ends. The CDR3 DNA is TGTGCCAGCAGTTTAAGTGCGGCCTTTCTCCAGAATGAGCAGTTCTTC. It is translated as CASSLSAAFLQNEQFF.

The chain combines TRBV10-2 with TRBJ2-7; no firm D call. With 2 bases removed from V and 0 bases from J, the gap between germline ends came to 11 bases. This CDR3 is 15 amino acids long. CDR1 and CDR2 (germline): WSHSY, SAAADI. DNA for the CDR3: TGCGCCAGCAGTGAGCAGTTTCCAGTCTCCTACGAGCAGTACTTC. Its translation is CASSEQFPVSYEQYF.

This clone was found a few times. The chain joins TRBV5-6 to TRBJ2-5; D is ambiguous. V gave up 4 bases and J gave up 4 bases, with 8 bases separating them. Germline loops: CDR1 SGHDT, CDR2 YYEEEE. This CDR3 is 12 amino acids long. The CDR3 coding sequence is TGTGCCAGCAGCATTCGGTCAGAGACCCAGTACTTC. Translation gives CASSIRSETQYF.

The chain recombines TRBV20-1 with TRBJ2-1; D unresolved. The CDR3 sequence is 11 residues long. Trimming shortened V by 7 bases and J by 2 bases, and 6 bases separated the two germline ends. Germline V lookup: CDR1 DFQATT, CDR2 SNEGSKA (reference sequence). The CDR3 spells CSVAAYNEQFF. The CDR3 nucleotides read TGCAGTGTCGCGGCCTACAATGAGCAGTTCTTC.

This sequence joins TRBV5-1 and TRBJ2-1, with 8 bases aligning to TRBD1. V gave up 2 bases and J gave up 8 bases; unmatched junction bases: 6. CDR1 SGHRS and CDR2 YFSETQ come from the germline V gene. The CDR3 length is 14 residues. The CDR3 coding sequence is TGCGCCAGCAGCTTTAGGACAGGGCATGATGAGCAGTTCTTC. This codes for CASSFRTGHDEQFF.